The 15 T cell receptor beta chains given below trace back to one sample, sequenced in a study of breast tumors, draining lymph nodes, adjacent tissues. TCRdb analysed the multiplex PCR reads with MiXCR anew, one entry per CDR3 protein. The data hold 200,000 to 250,000 distinct CDR3 sequences, with about a third observed a single time. Breast cancer patients provided tissue from their axillary draining lymph nodes. Input material: axillary lymph node tissue. All receptors come from a female donor with breast cancer. Some clones in this sample may be carry-over from other donors' samples.

This clonotype was observed at least ten times. The gene calls are TRBV24-1 and TRBJ2-3; no clear D. The CDR3 sequence is 16 residues long. CDR1 and CDR2 (germline): KGHDR, SFDVKD. Trimming left V 2 bases short and J 2 bases short, with 13 bases between. CDR3 region: CATSDSASKTTDTQYF. Written as DNA, the CDR3 is TGTGCCACCAGTGATTCTGCCTCGAAAACCACAGATACGCAGTATTTT.

The chain recombines TRBV9 with TRBJ2-5; perhaps TRBD2 as D (5 bases). Per the germline V gene, CDR1 is SGDLS and CDR2 is YYNGEE. This CDR3 region has 15 residues. V lost 3 bases and J 4 bases, leaving 16 bases between the germline ends. The DNA of the CDR3 is TGTGCCAGCAGCGATGGTGGCGGTCGGGGAGAGACCCAGTACTTC. Protein sequence: CASSDGGGRGETQYF.

This sequence joins TRBV6-4 and TRBJ1-5, with D hard to call. Germline values: CDR1 MRHNA, CDR2 SNTAGT. This CDR3 is built from 12 residues. The germline V and J ends were trimmed by 7 bases and 14 bases, with 18 bases remaining between them. In DNA, the CDR3 is TGTGCCAGCATGGGCGGGAGTAGCAATGAGCATTTT. As protein: CASMGGSSNEHF.

This clonotype was seen many times. This chain connects TRBV14 to TRBJ2-5; D ambiguous. The germline gives CDR1 SGHDN, CDR2 FVKESK. This CDR3 spans 15 amino acids. Trimming took off 3 bases at V and 2 bases at J, with 13 bases between the two ends. The CDR3 DNA follows: TGTGCCAGCAGCCAGATTAGTGTTCCGCAAGAGACCCAGTACTTC. Protein sequence: CASSQISVPQETQYF.

The chain carries TRBV20-1 and TRBJ2-7, with 9 bases lining up with TRBD1. Germline CDR1 DFQATT, CDR2 SNEGSKA (reference sequence). Trimming cost V 6 bases and J 3 bases; bases outside gene matches: 12. The CDR3 runs to 15 residues. For the CDR3, the DNA is TGCAGTGCCAGCAGTTACAGGGGGCCCGTCTACGAGCAGTACTTC. This sequence encodes CSASSYRGPVYEQYF.

This clonotype was observed many times. V and J are TRBV5-4 and TRBJ2-7, with D perhaps given as TRBD1 or TRBD2 (5 bases each). Deletions cut 5 bases from V and 0 bases from J, with 12 bases between. The V gene's germline CDR1 is SGHNT and CDR2 YYREEE (reference sequence). The CDR3 has 14 residues. The CDR3 DNA sequence: TGTGCCAGCAGTATCCGGGACCACTCCTACGAGCAGTACTTC. Translation gives CASSIRDHSYEQYF.

The gene calls are TRBV20-1 and TRBJ2-1; 12 bases align to TRBD2. Germline CDR1 reads DFQATT; CDR2 reads SNEGSKA (reference sequence). The CDR3 consists of 15 residues. V lost 4 bases, J lost 4 bases, and 5 bases stayed unmatched. CDR3 sequence reads: CSATSSGREYNEQFF. The DNA of the CDR3 is TGCAGTGCTACCTCTAGCGGGAGGGAGTACAATGAGCAGTTCTTC.

This clonotype showed up many times. The chain employs TRBV4-2 and TRBJ1-6; D not certain. V was pared by 1 base and J by 8 bases, with 9 bases between. The V gene's germline CDR1 is LGHNA and CDR2 YNFKEQ. The CDR3 has 14 amino acids. The CDR3 loop reads CASSQGLRDSPLHF. CDR3 bases: TGTGCCAGCAGCCAAGGGTTGAGAGATTCACCCCTCCACTTT.

To note about this clonotype: This may be a read error, as it is one base from a much larger clone. The CDR3 loop is CSARRGTEASEQYF. Here the CDR3 DNA reads TGCAGTGCTAGGAGGGGCACAGAAGCCTCCGAGCAGTACTTC. The chain carries TRBV20-1 and TRBJ2-7; either TRBD1 or TRBD2 may fit D (5 bases each). There are 14 residues in the CDR3. The V end lost 3 bases, the J end lost 6 bases, and 18 bases lay between the germline ends. Looked up from germline, CDR1 is DFQATT and CDR2 is SNEGSKA (reference sequence).

This clonotype was counted many times. J is TRBJ1-2 and V is TRBV24-1, with TRBD1 identical over 7 bases. CDR1 is KGHDR, CDR2 SFDVKD, per germline. The CDR3 totals 13 residues. V shed 4 bases and J 2 bases; nucleotides not matched to a gene: 0. The CDR3 region is CATSETGNYGYTF. CDR3 bases: TGTGCCACCAGTGAGACAGGGAACTATGGCTACACCTTC.

This clonotype appeared a few times. The chain links TRBV6-1 to TRBJ2-7, with D possibly matching TRBD2 (5 bases). V was shortened by 6 bases and J by 2 bases, with 14 bases between the two germline ends. Germline assignment: CDR1 MNHNS and CDR2 SASEGT. The CDR3 is 14 amino acids. CDR3 sequence reads: CASRHRGGTYEQYF. DNA of the CDR3: TGTGCCAGCAGACACCGGGGTGGGACCTACGAGCAGTACTTC.

CDR3 amino acids: CASSLPGGATGYEQPQHF. The DNA for the CDR3 is TGTGCCAGCAGCTTGCCAGGGGGTGCGACGGGCTACGAGCAGCCCCAGCATTTT. The V call is TRBV5-6, the J call TRBJ1-5; TRBD1 matches at 7 bases. Unmatched junction bases numbered 17, after V lost 1 base and J lost 7 bases. The CDR3 is 18 residues long. CDR1 is SGHDT and CDR2 is YYEEEE in the germline V gene. Full variable domain (outside the CDR3, taken from reference TRBV5-6 and TRBJ1-5): DAGVTQSPTHLIKTRGQQVTLRCSPKSGHDTVSWYQQALGQGPQFIFQYYEEEERQRGNFPDRFSGHQFPNYSSELNVNALLLGDSALYLCASSLPGGATGYEQPQHFGDGTRLSIL.

In its sample, this clonotype was seen many times. V usage is TRBV11-2 and J usage is TRBJ1-2; D is perhaps TRBD1 (5 bases). Germline lookup yields CDR1 SGHAT and CDR2 FQNNGV. Trimming removed 2 bases from V and 4 bases from J, with 11 bases in between. The CDR3 is 14 residues long. The CDR3 DNA is TGTGCCAGCAGCTTAACGGTTCAGGGCTATGGCTACACCTTC. It translates to CASSLTVQGYGYTF. Complete variable domain (other parts from reference TRBV11-2 and TRBJ1-2): EAGVAQSPRYKIIEKRQSVAFWCNPISGHATLYWYQQILGQGPKLLIQFQNNGVVDDSQLPKDRFSAERLKGVDSTLKIQPAKLEDSAVYLCASSLTVQGYGYTFGSGTRLTVV.

As to this clonotype: No DNA is shown, since the ends of the CDR3 on it are uncertain; the CDR3 is the one TCRdb lists. The chain joins TRBV4-1 to TRBJ1-3. Germline V gives CDR1 MGHRA, CDR2 YSYEKL. The CDR3 length is 14 residues, termini included. The CDR3 protein is CASSRVGTGNTIYF.

This sequence joins TRBV7-2 and TRBJ1-2, with TRBD1 as a possible D gene (6 bases). The V and J ends lost 4 bases and 8 bases respectively, with 17 bases between them. Germline assignment: CDR1 SGHTA and CDR2 FQGNSA. This CDR3 spans 14 amino acids. In nucleotides, the CDR3 is TGTGCCAGCAGCTACTCGGGGGCGAGGGGAGGCTACACCTTC. Translated: CASSYSGARGGYTF.